Listed here is a single TCR beta chain. No antigen is known for it. Researchers used the Oncomine TCR Beta short-read assay to sequence DNA from cultured CD4+ T cells. Investigators obtained genomic DNA by extraction from cultured CD4+ T cells. TCRdb processed the PCR reads anew with MiXCR; each CDR3 protein has one entry. The sample has around 10,000 distinct CDR3 sequences, about 42% seen once. The sample comes from a study of vaccination and CD4 T cells after COVID-19. Study overall: Convalescent patients gave post-COVID blood a median about 95 days post-diagnosis, range 35 to 161. Median time from second vaccine dose to sampling was 60 to 80 days (14 to 241).

Treatment defined: approximately nine-day PBMC culture with coronavirus spike peptide pools or control peptides (ViraFEST assay). Trimming cost V 6 bases and J 5 bases; bases outside gene matches: 6. Per the germline V gene, CDR1 is MGHRA and CDR2 is YSYEKL. The CDR3 consists of 15 residues. This sequence joins TRBV4-1 and TRBJ2-1, with 11 nucleotides matching TRBD2. The receptor's source is a human donor who had recovered from COVID-19. Sequenced material: CD4+ T cells from blood, cultured in vitro. The CDR3 nucleotides are TGCGCCAGCAGAAACGGACTAGCGGGCGACAATGAGCAGTTCTTC. This encodes CASRNGLAGDNEQFF.